Here is one TCR beta chain with its context. Its antigen is not identified. The assay ran at deep level. Libraries were prepared by immunoSEQ multiplex PCR; TCRdb keeps only in-frame clonotypes and omits some of them. The sample lists about 2 million clones; roughly 96% were seen once. CD45RA+ naive and CD45RA-negative memory subsets were separated from CD4+ cells. The data originate from a study of shared clonotypes between healthy human individuals. Study findings and constraints: Larger estimated richness was generally seen in naive subsets than in memory subsets. The study sampled only blood, and tissue repertoires likely differ.

The material sequenced was naive CD4+ T cells sorted from blood. The subset here: CD45RA+ positively selected. The source is a man younger than 35 in good health.

This CDR3 is CASSSQFSNQPQHF. The CDR3, as DNA: TGTGCCAGCAGCTCCCAATTTAGCAATCAGCCCCAGCATTTT. V is TRBV7-2 and J is TRBJ1-5; no firm D call. The length of the CDR3 is 14 residues. The germline V gene encodes CDR1 SGHTA and CDR2 FQGNSA. The V and J ends lost 4 bases and 0 bases respectively, with 7 bases between them.